These 28 T cell receptor beta chains came from one sample sequenced in a study of T cells in Graves' hyperthyroidism and ophthalmopathy. The source material, RNA transcripts, was used to amplify TCR beta CDR3 regions. Primed by the HTBI set, a first-round RT-PCR was run on the TCR CDR3. TCRdb fed the multiplex PCR reads into MiXCR, producing one record per CDR3 protein. The sample lists around 800,000 distinct CDR3 sequences, 38% seen once, with approximately 10% in the top ten. The source material was blood. These receptors came from a man aged 18-30 years with Graves' hyperthyroidism.

This clonotype was counted ten times or more. The chain recombines TRBV19 with TRBJ1-6; possibly TRBD1 for D (5 bases). Trimming shortened V by 3 bases and J by 7 bases, and 16 bases separated the two germline ends. The CDR3 runs 16 residues. The germline V gene has CDR1 LNHDA and CDR2 SQIVND (reference sequence). CDR3 in amino acids: CASSIPDRRTNSPLHF. The CDR3 DNA reads as TGTGCCAGTAGTATTCCCGACAGAAGAACAAATTCACCCCTCCACTTT.

Turning to this clonotype: Possible read error: a much larger clone is one base away. This rearrangement joins TRBV10-3 to TRBJ1-3, with D tentatively TRBD1 (5 bases). V was trimmed by 7 bases and J by 4 bases, leaving 17 bases between them. From germline, CDR1 is ENHRY and CDR2 SYGVKD. The CDR3 is 15 residues long. The CDR3 protein is CAINDHGGVGNTIYF. DNA of the CDR3: TGTGCCATCAACGACCATGGGGGGGTAGGAAACACCATATATTTT.

This chain uses TRBV7-6 with TRBJ2-7; weak D call: TRBD2 (6 bases). This CDR3 contains 15 residues. Trimming shortened V by 5 bases and J by 3 bases, and 17 bases separated the two germline ends. Germline V gene data show CDR1 as SGHVS and CDR2 as FNYEAQ. As DNA, the CDR3 is TGTGCCAGCAGCCGAGGACCGGGGGTCAACTACGAGCAGTACTTC. Translating gives CASSRGPGVNYEQYF.

The chain links TRBV9 to TRBJ1-6; a weak D match, TRBD1 (6 bases). From germline, CDR1 is SGDLS and CDR2 YYNGEE. This CDR3 comprises 14 residues. Between the trimmed V and J ends, which lost 4 bases and 10 bases, there was a span of 15 bases. The CDR3 bases are TGTGCCAGCAGCCGGGGGGCAGGGAACTCACCCCTCCACTTT. Translation gives CASSRGAGNSPLHF.

Remarks on this clonotype: This may be a read error, as it is one base from a much larger clone. The V gene is TRBV6-1, the J gene TRBJ2-7, with unresolved D. The germline V and J ends were trimmed by 3 bases and 3 bases, with 6 bases remaining between them. Germline CDR1 reads MNHNS; CDR2 reads SASEGT. The CDR3 is 12 residues long. The CDR3 DNA sequence: TGTGCCAGCAGTGACCACAACTACGAGCAGTACTTC. It yields the protein CASSDHNYEQYF.

The rearrangement uses TRBV6-6 and TRBJ1-1; D unresolved. Germline V CDR1 and CDR2: MNHNY, SVGAGI (reference sequence). The CDR3 is 14 residues long. V lost 3 bases, J lost 6 bases, and 14 bases lay in between. The CDR3 here is CASSYWPRSAEAFF. As DNA, the CDR3 is TGTGCCAGCAGTTATTGGCCCCGATCGGCTGAAGCTTTCTTT.

This clonotype was picked up many times. The chain uses TRBV7-9 and TRBJ1-2; D gene uncertain. The germline V and J ends were trimmed by 1 base and 4 bases, with 4 bases remaining between them. The CDR3 is made up of 12 amino acids. Germline CDR1 SEHNR, CDR2 FQNEAQ (reference sequence). The CDR3 sequence is CASSLGFYGYTF. DNA for the CDR3: TGTGCCAGCAGCTTAGGATTCTATGGCTACACCTTC.

Only a few counts were recorded for this clonotype. This chain links TRBV20-1 with TRBJ1-1; no firm D call. V gave up 4 bases and J gave up 3 bases, with 9 bases separating them. The CDR3 is 12 amino acids. Per the germline V gene, CDR1 is DFQATT and CDR2 is SNEGSKA (reference sequence). Here the CDR3 reads CSATTDYTEAFF. The CDR3 DNA is TGCAGTGCTACTACGGATTACACTGAAGCTTTCTTT.

Concerning this clonotype itself: A read error may produce the germline difference seen at one junction end. The chain is built from TRBV11-3 and TRBJ1-4, with D possibly TRBD1 on 5 matching bases. The CDR3 covers 14 residues. Germline loops: CDR1 SGHNT, CDR2 YENEEA. The CDR3: CAGSLEGSREKLFF. In DNA, the CDR3 is TGTGCCGGCAGCTTAGAGGGGTCTCGAGAAAAACTGTTTTTT. Combining the CDR3 with reference TRBV11-3 and TRBJ1-4 gives the whole variable domain EAGVVQSPRYKIIEKKQPVAFWCNPISGHNTLYWYLQNLGQGPELLIRYENEEAVDDSQLPKDRFSAERLKGVDSTLKIQPAELGDSAVYLCAGSLEGSREKLFFGSGTQLSVL.

This clonotype has only a few counts. The rearrangement joins TRBV9 to TRBJ2-5; TRBD1 matches 7 bases. CDR1 is SGDLS, CDR2 YYNGEE, per germline. V was pared by 3 bases and J by 3 bases, with 5 bases of the junction left unmatched. The CDR3 covers 14 residues. In DNA form, the CDR3 reads TGTGCCAGCAGCGCTGGGACAGAGAAAGAGACCCAGTACTTC. Protein product: CASSAGTEKETQYF. The entire variable domain, with the rest obtained from reference TRBV9 and TRBJ2-5, is as follows: DSGVTQTPKHLITATGQRVTLRCSPRSGDLSVYWYQQSLDQGLQFLIQYYNGEERAKGNILERFSAQQFPDLHSELNLSSLELGDSALYFCASSAGTEKETQYFGPGTRLLVL.

On this clonotype itself: A much larger clone differs from this one at a single base, so this may be a read error. CDR3 in amino acids: CSVDADGRGRAFF. CDR3 nucleotide sequence: TGCAGCGTTGATGCGGACGGACGGGGTCGAGCTTTCTTT. This chain uses TRBV29-1 with TRBJ1-1; no definite D call. Germline-derived CDR1 and CDR2 are SQVTM and ANQGSEA. CDR3 size: 13 residues. The ends were cut back, 3 bases at V and 10 bases at J, with 18 bases in the middle.

A few counts support this clonotype. This rearrangement joins TRBV14 to TRBJ1-6; TRBD1 is a possible D gene (5 bases). This CDR3 has 16 residues. Trimming cost V 2 bases and J 14 bases, with 22 bases left between them. In germline, CDR1 is SGHDN, CDR2 FVKESK. The CDR3 is CASSQKGTPAVTALHF. In DNA form, the CDR3 reads TGTGCCAGCAGCCAAAAGGGGACGCCAGCAGTAACGGCCCTCCACTTT. The variable domain in full, with the rest retrieved from reference TRBV14 and TRBJ1-6, is EAGVTQFPSHSVIEKGQTVTLRCDPISGHDNLYWYRRVMGKEIKFLLHFVKESKQDESGMPNNRFLAERTGGTYSTLKVQPAELEDSGVYFCASSQKGTPAVTALHFGNGTRLTVT.

This clonotype was observed many times. The chain combines TRBV20-1 with TRBJ2-6; 10 bases line up with TRBD1. The CDR3 totals 16 residues. Unmatched junction bases numbered 4, after V lost 5 bases and J lost 0 bases. Germline lookup yields CDR1 DFQATT and CDR2 SNEGSKA (reference sequence). The CDR3: CSAWTGGNSGANVLTF. The CDR3, as DNA: TGCAGTGCTTGGACAGGGGGAAACTCTGGGGCCAACGTCCTGACTTTC.

Notes on this clonotype: The junction departs from germline at one end; a sequencing error may be responsible. The rearrangement joins TRBV5-1 to TRBJ2-6; TRBD2 agrees at 13 bases. Per germline, CDR1 SGHRS and CDR2 YFSETQ. This CDR3 is 17 amino acids long. The CDR3 nucleotides read TGCGCCAGCAGCCCCGGGACTAGCGGGACTGGGACCAACGTCCTGACTTTC. Amino acids: CASSPGTSGTGTNVLTF.

The chain employs TRBV7-4 and TRBJ2-5; 10 bases map to TRBD2. The CDR3 covers 15 residues. V dropped 7 bases and J dropped 2; count of bases not matched to a gene: 7. Germline CDR1 SGHVT, CDR2 SQSDAQ. For the CDR3, the DNA is TGTGCCAGCATCTCTAGCGGGGGTTCACAAGAGACCCAGTACTTC. It codes for CASISSGGSQETQYF.

Comments on this clonotype: This may be a read error: a much more frequent sequence differs by one nucleotide. A read error is likely, as this CDR3 ends without the conserved phenylalanine or tryptophan. The V call is TRBV7-8, the J call TRBJ1-1, with D possibly TRBD1 on 5 matching bases. Germline V gene sequence: CDR1 SGHVS, CDR2 FQNEAQ. V lost 5 bases and J lost 4, with 20 bases in between. The length of the CDR3 is 16 residues. Written as DNA, the CDR3 is TGTGCCAGCAGCACCCCCGTTAGGGGTGGGACCACTGAAGCTTTCCTT. Translating gives CASSTPVRGGTTEAFL.

The chain joins TRBV19 to TRBJ1-5; maybe TRBD1 (5 bases). In germline, CDR1 is LNHDA, CDR2 SQIVND (reference sequence). CDR3 length equals 12 residues. Here the CDR3 DNA reads TGTGCTAGGGGAGACGGCGATCAGCCCCAGCATTTT. This encodes CARGDGDQPQHF.

In its sample, this clonotype was seen many times. This CDR3 is CASSLGISQPQHF. In DNA form, the CDR3 reads TGTGCCAGCAGCTTAGGGATCTCACAGCCCCAGCATTTT. The chain joins TRBV7-2 to TRBJ1-5, with no clear D. V shed 1 base and J shed 7 bases, with 8 bases lying between them. The CDR3 extends over 13 amino acids. Germline lookup yields CDR1 SGHTA and CDR2 FQGNSA. The whole variable domain, remainder taken from reference TRBV7-2 and TRBJ1-5, is GAGVSQSPSNKVTEKGKDVELRCDPISGHTALYWYRQSLGQGLEFLIYFQGNSAPDKSGLPSDRFSAERTGGSVSTLTIQRTQQEDSAVYLCASSLGISQPQHFGDGTRLSIL.

The J gene is TRBJ1-1, the V gene TRBV11-1, with unresolved D. The CDR3 is made up of 10 amino acids. CDR1 SGHAT and CDR2 FQDESV come from the germline V gene (reference sequence). The V and J ends lost 4 bases and 11 bases respectively, with 8 bases between them. CDR3 protein: CASSSTTAFF. Written as DNA, the CDR3 is TGTGCCAGCAGCTCCACTACGGCTTTCTTT.

In its sample, this clonotype was seen a few times. The chain combines TRBV12-3 or TRBV12-4 with TRBJ1-2; D is ambiguous. V was clipped by 7 bases and J by 3 bases, with 18 bases between them. The CDR3 totals 15 residues. The CDR3: CASTSGPTHHYGYTF. CDR3 nucleotide sequence: TGTGCCAGCACCTCAGGACCTACGCACCACTATGGCTACACCTTC.

Details on this clonotype: An end of the junction does not agree with germline; a read error may underlie this. V and J are TRBV7-3 and TRBJ2-5; a possible D gene is TRBD2 (6 bases). CDR3 length: 14 amino acids. Germline V gene data show CDR1 as SGHTA and CDR2 as FQGTGA. In DNA, the CDR3 is TGTGCCGGCAGCTTACAACTAGCAAGAGGGACCCAGTACTTC. Translated, it gives CAGSLQLARGTQYF.

About this clonotype: The junction departs from the called germline gene at one end, perhaps through a read error. In nucleotides, the CDR3 is TGTGCCAGCAGTTACGTAACCGGGACAGGCCATGGCTACACCTTC. Residues: CASSYVTGTGHGYTF. V and J are TRBV10-3 and TRBJ1-2; 8 positions agree with TRBD1. CDR3 size: 15 residues. CDR1 and CDR2 (germline): ENHRY, SYGVKD.

This sequence joins TRBV29-1 and TRBJ2-3; 12 bases are shared with TRBD2. CDR1 is SQVTM, CDR2 ANQGSEA, per germline. V dropped 3 bases and J dropped 11; count of bases not matched to a gene: 9. The CDR3 is made up of 14 amino acids. This CDR3 is CSVEPSGRATGQYF. CDR3 DNA: TGCAGCGTTGAGCCTAGCGGGAGGGCCACGGGGCAGTATTTT.

The gene calls are TRBV10-3 and TRBJ1-5; 10 bases match TRBD1. The germline gives CDR1 ENHRY, CDR2 SYGVKD. V lost 10 bases and J lost 6; bases outside the gene matches: 9. This CDR3 spans 14 amino acids. CDR3 sequence reads: CATGTGDTVQPQHF. The CDR3 nucleotides are TGTGCCACCGGGACAGGGGATACCGTTCAGCCCCAGCATTTT.

This clonotype was detected ten times or more. This chain uses TRBV2 with TRBJ2-2; 9 nucleotides match TRBD2. In germline, CDR1 is SNHLY, CDR2 FYNNEI. The CDR3 loop spans 15 amino acids. Trimming at V came to 8 bases and at J to 5 bases, leaving 9 bases not matched to a gene. The CDR3 sequence is CASRSSGVTTGELFF. The DNA of the CDR3 is TGTGCCAGCCGGTCTAGCGGGGTTACTACCGGGGAGCTGTTTTTT.

The J gene is TRBJ1-5, the V gene TRBV5-1, with TRBD1 matching 8 bases. Germline V gene lookup returns CDR1 SGHRS and CDR2 YFSETQ. The CDR3 has 15 residues. V lost 2 bases, J lost 3 bases, and 4 bases stayed unmatched. The CDR3 bases are TGCGCCAGCAGCTTTGGGACAGGAAACAATCAGCCCCAGCATTTT. It yields the protein CASSFGTGNNQPQHF.

The gene calls are TRBV12-3 or TRBV12-4 and TRBJ1-2; 9 positions agree with TRBD1. V trimming: 6 bases; J trimming: 1 base; junction bases outside the gene matches: 6. This CDR3 region has 15 residues. For the CDR3, the DNA is TGTGCCAGCAGCCACGGGACAGGGATTAACTATGGCTACACCTTC. Translated, it gives CASSHGTGINYGYTF.

This clonotype was counted a few times. The chain couples TRBV5-1 to TRBJ2-2; no definite D call. Trimming left V 0 bases short and J 1 base short, with 10 bases between. The CDR3 is 16 amino acids. In germline, CDR1 is SGHRS, CDR2 YFSETQ. The chain's CDR3 is CASSLGIDKNTGELFF. The CDR3 DNA reads as TGCGCCAGCAGCTTGGGGATTGACAAGAACACCGGGGAGCTGTTTTTT.